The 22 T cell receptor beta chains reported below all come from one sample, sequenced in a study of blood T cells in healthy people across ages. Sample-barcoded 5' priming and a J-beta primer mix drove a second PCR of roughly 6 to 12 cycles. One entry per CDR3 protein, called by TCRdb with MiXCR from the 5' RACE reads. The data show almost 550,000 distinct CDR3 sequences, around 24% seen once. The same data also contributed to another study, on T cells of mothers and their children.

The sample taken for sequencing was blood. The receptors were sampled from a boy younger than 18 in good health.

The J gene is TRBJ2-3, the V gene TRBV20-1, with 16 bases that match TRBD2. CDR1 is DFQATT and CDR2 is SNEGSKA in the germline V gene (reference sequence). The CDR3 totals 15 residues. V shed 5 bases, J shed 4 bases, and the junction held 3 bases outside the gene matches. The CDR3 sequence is CSAGGLAGGSDTQYF. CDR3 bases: TGCAGTGCTGGGGGACTAGCGGGAGGGTCAGATACGCAGTATTTT.

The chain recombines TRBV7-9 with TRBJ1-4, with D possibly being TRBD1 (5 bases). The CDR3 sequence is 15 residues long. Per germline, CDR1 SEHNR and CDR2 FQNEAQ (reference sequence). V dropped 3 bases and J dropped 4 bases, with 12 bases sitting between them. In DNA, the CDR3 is TGTGCCAGCAGCTTCGGGTCAGGGCTTAATGAAAAACTGTTTTTT. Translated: CASSFGSGLNEKLFF.

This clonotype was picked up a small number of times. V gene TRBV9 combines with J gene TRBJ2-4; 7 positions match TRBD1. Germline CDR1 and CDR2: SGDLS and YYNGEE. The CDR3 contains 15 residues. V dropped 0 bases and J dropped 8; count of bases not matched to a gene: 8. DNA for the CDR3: TGTGCCAGCAGCGTAGAGGCAGGGGGACGGGACATTCAGTACTTC. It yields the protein CASSVEAGGRDIQYF.

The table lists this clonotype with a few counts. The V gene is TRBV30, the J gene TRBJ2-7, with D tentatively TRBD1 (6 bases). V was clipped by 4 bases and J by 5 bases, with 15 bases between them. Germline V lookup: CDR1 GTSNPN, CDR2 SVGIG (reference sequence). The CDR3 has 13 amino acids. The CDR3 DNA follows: TGTGCCTGGAACACCGGACAGTCCCACGAGCAGTACTTC. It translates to CAWNTGQSHEQYF.

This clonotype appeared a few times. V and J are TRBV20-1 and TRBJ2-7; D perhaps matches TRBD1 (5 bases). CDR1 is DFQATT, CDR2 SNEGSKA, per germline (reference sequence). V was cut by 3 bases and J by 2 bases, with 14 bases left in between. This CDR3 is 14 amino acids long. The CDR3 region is CSASNQGRPYEQYF. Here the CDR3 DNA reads TGCAGTGCTAGCAATCAGGGAAGACCCTACGAGCAGTACTTC.

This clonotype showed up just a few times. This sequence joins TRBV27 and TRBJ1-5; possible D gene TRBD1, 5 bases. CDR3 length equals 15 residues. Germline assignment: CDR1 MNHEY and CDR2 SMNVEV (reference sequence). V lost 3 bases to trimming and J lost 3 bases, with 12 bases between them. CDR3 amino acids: CASSFEGRINQPQHF. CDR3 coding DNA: TGTGCCAGCAGTTTCGAGGGGCGAATCAATCAGCCCCAGCATTTT.

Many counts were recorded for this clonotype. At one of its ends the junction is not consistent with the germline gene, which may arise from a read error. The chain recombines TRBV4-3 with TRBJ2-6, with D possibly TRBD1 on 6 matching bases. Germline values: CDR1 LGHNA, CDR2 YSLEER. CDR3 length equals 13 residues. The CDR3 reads CASSQDRANVLTF. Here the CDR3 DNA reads TGTGCCAGCAGTCAGGACAGAGCCAACGTCCTGACTTTC.

CDR3 sequence: CASRQGFSGNTIYF. The CDR3 region has the DNA TGTGCCAGCAGACAGGGCTTCTCTGGAAACACCATATATTTT. The V call is TRBV28, the J call TRBJ1-3; weak D call: TRBD1 (6 bases). The V end was cut by 6 bases, the J end by 0 bases, with 9 bases between. The germline CDR1 and CDR2 sequences are MDHEN and SYDVKM. The CDR3 sequence is 14 residues long.

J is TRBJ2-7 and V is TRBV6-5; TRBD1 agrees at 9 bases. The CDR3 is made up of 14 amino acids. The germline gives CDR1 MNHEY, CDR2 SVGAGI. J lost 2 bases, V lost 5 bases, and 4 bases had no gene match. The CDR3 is CASSRDRDPYEQYF. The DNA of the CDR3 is TGTGCCAGCAGTCGGGACAGGGATCCCTACGAGCAGTACTTC.

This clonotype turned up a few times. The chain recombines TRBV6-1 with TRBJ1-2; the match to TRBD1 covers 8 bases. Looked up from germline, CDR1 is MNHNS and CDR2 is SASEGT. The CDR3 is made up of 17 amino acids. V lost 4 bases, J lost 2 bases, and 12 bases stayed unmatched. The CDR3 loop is CASSAGSRTGPNYGYTF. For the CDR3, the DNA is TGTGCCAGCAGTGCAGGGTCCCGGACAGGGCCGAACTATGGCTACACCTTC.

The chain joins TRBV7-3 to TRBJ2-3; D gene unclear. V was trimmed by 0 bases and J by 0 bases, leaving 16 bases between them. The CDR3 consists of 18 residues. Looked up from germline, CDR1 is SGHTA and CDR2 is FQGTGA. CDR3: CASSLTGLGGTSTDTQYF. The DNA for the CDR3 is TGTGCCAGCAGCTTAACAGGCTTAGGCGGAACCAGCACAGATACGCAGTATTTT.

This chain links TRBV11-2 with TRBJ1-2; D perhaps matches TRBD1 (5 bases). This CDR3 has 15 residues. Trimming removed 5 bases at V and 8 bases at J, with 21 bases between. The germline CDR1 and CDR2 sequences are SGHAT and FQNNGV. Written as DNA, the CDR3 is TGTGCCAGCAGCCCTCGCGTGGGGGATTTGGAGGGCTACACCTTC. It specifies CASSPRVGDLEGYTF. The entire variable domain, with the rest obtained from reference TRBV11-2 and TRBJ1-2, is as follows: EAGVAQSPRYKIIEKRQSVAFWCNPISGHATLYWYQQILGQGPKLLIQFQNNGVVDDSQLPKDRFSAERLKGVDSTLKIQPAKLEDSAVYLCASSPRVGDLEGYTFGSGTRLTVV.

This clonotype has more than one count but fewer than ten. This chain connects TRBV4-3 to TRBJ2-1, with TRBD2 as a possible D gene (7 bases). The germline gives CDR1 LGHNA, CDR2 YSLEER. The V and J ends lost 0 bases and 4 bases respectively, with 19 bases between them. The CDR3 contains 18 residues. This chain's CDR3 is CASSQDFLGGAFYNEQFF. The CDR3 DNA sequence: TGCGCCAGCAGCCAAGATTTCTTAGGGGGGGCCTTTTACAATGAGCAGTTCTTC.

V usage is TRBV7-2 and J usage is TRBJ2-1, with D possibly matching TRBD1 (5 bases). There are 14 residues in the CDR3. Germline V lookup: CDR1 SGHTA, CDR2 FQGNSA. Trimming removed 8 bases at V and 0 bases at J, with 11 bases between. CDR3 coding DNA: TGTGCCAGCGCAGACAGCAGCTCCTACAATGAGCAGTTCTTC. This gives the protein CASADSSSYNEQFF. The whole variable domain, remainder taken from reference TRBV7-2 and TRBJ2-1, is GAGVSQSPSNKVTEKGKDVELRCDPISGHTALYWYRQSLGQGLEFLIYFQGNSAPDKSGLPSDRFSAERTGGSVSTLTIQRTQQEDSAVYLCASADSSSYNEQFFGPGTRLTVL.

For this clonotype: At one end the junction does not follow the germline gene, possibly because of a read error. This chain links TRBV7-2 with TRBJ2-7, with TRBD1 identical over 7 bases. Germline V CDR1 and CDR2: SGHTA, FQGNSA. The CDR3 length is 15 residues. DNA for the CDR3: TGCGCCAGCAGCTTAGCGCACAGGGGCGCCTACGAGCAGTACTTC. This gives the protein CASSLAHRGAYEQYF. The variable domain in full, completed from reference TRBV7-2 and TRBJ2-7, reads GAGVSQSPSNKVTEKGKDVELRCDPISGHTALYWYRQSLGQGLEFLIYFQGNSAPDKSGLPSDRFSAERTGGSVSTLTIQRTQQEDSAVYLCASSLAHRGAYEQYFGPGTRLTVT.

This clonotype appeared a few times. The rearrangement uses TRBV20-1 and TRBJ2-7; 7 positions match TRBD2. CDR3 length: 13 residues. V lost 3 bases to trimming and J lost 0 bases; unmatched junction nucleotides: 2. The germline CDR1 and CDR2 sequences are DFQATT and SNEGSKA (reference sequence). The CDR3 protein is CSASGRNSYEQYF. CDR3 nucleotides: TGCAGTGCTAGCGGGAGGAACTCCTACGAGCAGTACTTC.

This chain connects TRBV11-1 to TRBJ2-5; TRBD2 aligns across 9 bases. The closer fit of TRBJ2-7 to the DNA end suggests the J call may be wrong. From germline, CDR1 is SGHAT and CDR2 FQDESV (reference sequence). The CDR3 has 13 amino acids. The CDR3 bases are TGTGCCAGCAGCTCGCGGACTAGCGACGAGCAGTACTTC. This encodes CASSSRTSDEQYF.

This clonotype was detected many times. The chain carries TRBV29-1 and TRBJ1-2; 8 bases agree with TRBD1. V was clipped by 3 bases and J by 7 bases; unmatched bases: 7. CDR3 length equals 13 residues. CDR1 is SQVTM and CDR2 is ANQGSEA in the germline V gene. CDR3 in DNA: TGCAGCGTTGATATTGAGACAGGGGTTGGCTACACCTTC. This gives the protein CSVDIETGVGYTF.

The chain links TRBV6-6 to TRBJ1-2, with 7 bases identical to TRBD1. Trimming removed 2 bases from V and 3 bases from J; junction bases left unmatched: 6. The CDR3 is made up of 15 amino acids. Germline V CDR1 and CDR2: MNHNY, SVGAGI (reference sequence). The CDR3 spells CASSYGRGQDYGYTF. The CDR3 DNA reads TGTGCCAGCAGTTACGGAAGGGGGCAGGACTATGGCTACACCTTC.

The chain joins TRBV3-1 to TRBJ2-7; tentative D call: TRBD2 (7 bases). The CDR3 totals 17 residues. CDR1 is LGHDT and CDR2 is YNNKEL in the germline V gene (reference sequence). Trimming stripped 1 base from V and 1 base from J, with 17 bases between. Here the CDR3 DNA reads TGTGCCAGCAGCCAAGGATGGACAGCGGGGTCGTCCTACGAGCAGTACTTC. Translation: CASSQGWTAGSSYEQYF.

Here the CDR3 DNA reads TGTGCCAGCAGTGGCGGGACCTATGGCTACACCTTC. Its translation: CASSGGTYGYTF. The chain has TRBV25-1 and TRBJ1-2; D is perhaps TRBD1 (5 bases). CDR3 size: 12 residues. Germline V lookup: CDR1 MGHDK, CDR2 SYGVNS. V was clipped by 4 bases and J by 4 bases, with 7 bases between them.

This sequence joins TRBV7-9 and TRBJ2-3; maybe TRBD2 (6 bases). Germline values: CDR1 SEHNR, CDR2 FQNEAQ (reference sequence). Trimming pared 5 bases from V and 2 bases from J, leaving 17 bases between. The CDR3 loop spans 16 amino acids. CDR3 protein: CASSPLGSGVTDTQYF. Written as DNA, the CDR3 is TGTGCCAGCAGCCCCCTAGGTTCGGGGGTCACAGATACGCAGTATTTT.